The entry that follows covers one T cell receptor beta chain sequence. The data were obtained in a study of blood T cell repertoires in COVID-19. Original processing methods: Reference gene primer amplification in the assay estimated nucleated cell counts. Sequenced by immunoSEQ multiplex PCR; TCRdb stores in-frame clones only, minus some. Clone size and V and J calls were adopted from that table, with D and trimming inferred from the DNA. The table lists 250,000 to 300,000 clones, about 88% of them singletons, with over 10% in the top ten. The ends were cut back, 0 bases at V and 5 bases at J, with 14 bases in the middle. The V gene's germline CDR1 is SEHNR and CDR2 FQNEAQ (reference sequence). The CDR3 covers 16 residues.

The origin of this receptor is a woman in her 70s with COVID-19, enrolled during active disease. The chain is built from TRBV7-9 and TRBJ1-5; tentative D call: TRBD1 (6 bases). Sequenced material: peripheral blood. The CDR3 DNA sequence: TGTGCCAGCAGCTTAGCTACGGGGGGCTTAGATCAGCCCCAGCATTTT. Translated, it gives CASSLATGGLDQPQHF.